The 26 T cell receptor beta chains reported below all come from one sample, sequenced in a study of spatial heterogeneity in lung cancer (dated by TCRdb to about 2019). Library generation was performed with 5' RACE. This sample was sequenced with a NextSeq 500. Starting from the raw public reads, TCRdb applied fastp trimming at Q25, assembled clones with MiXCR and retained in-frame beta chains. Each entry is one CDR3 protein sequence, shown with its most common DNA and genes. The sample contains over 13,000 distinct CDR3 sequences, 3.6% of them found a single time. The ten largest clones add up to around 8.9% of the sample. The label giving this sample's time point can be read as: sample taken at primary tumor resection. Sample: normal lung tissue next to the tumor, taken at surgery. These receptors came from a male donor with early-stage non-small cell lung cancer.

This clonotype occurred many times. This beta chain was picked up by a library intended for alpha chains and is off target, so its count carries little meaning. The CDR3: CASSPGVDGYTF. DNA for the CDR3: TGTGCCAGCTCACCAGGGGTTGATGGCTACACCTTC. This sequence joins TRBV18 and TRBJ1-2; D not certain. Looked up from germline, CDR1 is KGHSH and CDR2 is LQKENI. This CDR3 has 12 amino acids. V was pared by 2 bases and J by 6 bases, with 7 bases between. Using reference TRBV18 and TRBJ1-2 for the parts outside the CDR3, the full variable domain is NAGVMQNPRHLVRRRGQEARLRCSPMKGHSHVYWYRQLPEEGLKFMVYLQKENIIDESGMPKERFSAEFPKEGPSILRIQQVVRGDSAAYFCASSPGVDGYTFGSGTRLTVV.

This clonotype appeared many times. Since the library was made to target alpha chains, this beta chain is a stray read and its abundance is not meaningful. The gene calls are TRBV2 and TRBJ2-3, with a possible D match to TRBD2 (6 bases). Germline lookup yields CDR1 SNHLY and CDR2 FYNNEI. V lost 6 bases, J lost 3 bases, and 13 bases lay in between. The CDR3 runs to 14 residues. The CDR3 coding sequence is TGTGCCAGCAGAGAGTTGGCGGGAACAGATACGCAGTATTTT. Protein product: CASRELAGTDTQYF.

In its sample, this clonotype was seen many times. This beta chain turned up in a library designed for alpha chains; as an off-target read, its abundance says little. The chain couples TRBV6-6 to TRBJ1-2, with TRBD1 matching 8 bases. The CDR3 extends over 13 amino acids. V lost 5 bases to trimming and J lost 8 bases; unmatched junction nucleotides: 7. Looked up from germline, CDR1 is MNHNY and CDR2 is SVGAGI (reference sequence). DNA for the CDR3: TGTGCCAGCAGTCTAACAGGGGGTGAAGGCTACACCTTC. Its translation: CASSLTGGEGYTF.

This clonotype was seen at least ten times. This beta chain was picked up by a library intended for alpha chains and is off target, so its count carries little meaning. This chain connects TRBV12-3 or TRBV12-4 to TRBJ1-5; a possible D gene is TRBD1 (5 bases). The length of the CDR3 is 12 residues. V dropped 7 bases and J dropped 8 bases, with 12 bases sitting between them. The CDR3 nucleotides are TGTGCCAGCAACCGGGGCTCGGAGCCCCAGCATTTT. Its protein product is CASNRGSEPQHF.

This clonotype has at least ten counts. Found in a library prepared for alpha chains, this beta chain is an off-target read, and its abundance has little meaning. CDR3 protein: CAEGEGNEQFF. Here the CDR3 DNA reads TGCGCCGAGGGGGAGGGGAATGAGCAGTTCTTC. This chain links TRBV23-1 with TRBJ2-1, with D possibly being TRBD2 (7 bases). TRBV23-1 is labeled an ORF, and its function is uncertain. This CDR3 has 11 residues. The V end was cut by 11 bases, the J end by 7 bases, with 12 bases between.

This clonotype was recorded at least ten times. This beta chain was picked up by a library intended for alpha chains and is off target, so its count carries little meaning. The chain carries TRBV11-2 and TRBJ2-5; the match to TRBD1 covers 8 bases. This CDR3 is built from 14 residues. CDR1 and CDR2 (germline): SGHAT, FQNNGV. The J segment lost 4 bases and the V segment lost 5 bases, leaving 6 bases of the junction unmatched. The CDR3 nucleotides are TGTGCCAGCAGCAAATGGACAGGGTTAGAGACCCAGTACTTC. It specifies CASSKWTGLETQYF. Looking up the rest from reference TRBV11-2 and TRBJ2-5 gives the full variable domain: EAGVAQSPRYKIIEKRQSVAFWCNPISGHATLYWYQQILGQGPKLLIQFQNNGVVDDSQLPKDRFSAERLKGVDSTLKIQPAKLEDSAVYLCASSKWTGLETQYFGPGTRLLVL.

In this sample, this clonotype turned up many times. Since it is a stray read in a library aimed at alpha chains, this beta chain has a size that is not meaningful. The chain is built from TRBV12-3 or TRBV12-4 and TRBJ2-5; weak D call: TRBD2 (5 bases). V lost 4 bases and J 7 bases, leaving 16 bases between the germline ends. This CDR3 region has 14 residues. The CDR3 coding sequence is TGTGCCAGCAGTTCCGGGGTCCACCCGGGGACCCAGTACTTC. Amino acids: CASSSGVHPGTQYF.

This clonotype was picked up many times. Because the library targeted alpha chains, this beta chain is an off-target read whose size means little. The V and J genes are TRBV19 and TRBJ1-1; no reliable D call. Germline CDR1 LNHDA, CDR2 SQIVND (reference sequence). The V and J ends lost 7 bases and 0 bases respectively, with 15 bases between them. This CDR3 has 15 residues. As DNA, the CDR3 is TGTGCCAGTACCATCGAATGGCATATGAACACTGAAGCTTTCTTT. This translates into CASTIEWHMNTEAFF.

This clonotype showed up many times. The library was prepared for alpha chains; this beta chain is a stray read, so its frequency means little. The gene calls are TRBV29-1 and TRBJ2-2; D remains ambiguous. This CDR3 is 12 amino acids long. From germline, CDR1 is SQVTM and CDR2 ANQGSEA. V was shortened by 7 bases and J by 6 bases, with 12 bases between the two germline ends. CDR3 residues: CSGGIEAGELFF. The CDR3, as DNA: TGCAGCGGGGGTATTGAGGCCGGGGAGCTGTTTTTT.

There are many counts of this clonotype. Being off target in a library aimed at alpha chains, this beta chain has a size of little meaning. The J gene is TRBJ1-6, the V gene TRBV4-3; D is perhaps TRBD1 (5 bases). Germline CDR1 and CDR2: LGHNA and YSLEER. The V and J ends lost 1 base and 6 bases respectively, with 13 bases between them. This CDR3 has 16 amino acids. DNA of the CDR3: TGCGCCAGCAGCCAAGCATGGGGCCAGAGTAATTCACCCCTCCACTTT. Its translation: CASSQAWGQSNSPLHF.

This clonotype was detected many times. Since it is a stray read in a library aimed at alpha chains, this beta chain has a size that is not meaningful. This rearrangement joins TRBV7-3 to TRBJ1-1; tentatively, D is TRBD1 (5 bases). Trimming left V 1 base short and J 4 bases short, with 7 bases between. Germline values: CDR1 SGHTA, CDR2 FQGTGA. This CDR3 is 13 amino acids long. The chain's CDR3 is CASSLRGSTEAFF. The CDR3 DNA follows: TGTGCCAGCAGCTTAAGGGGCAGCACTGAAGCTTTCTTT.

This clonotype has a count of ten or more. The library was built for alpha chains, so this beta chain is an off-target read and its size means little. This chain connects TRBV12-3 or TRBV12-4 to TRBJ1-1; perhaps TRBD1 as D (5 bases). V was shortened by 5 bases and J by 2 bases, with 12 bases between the two germline ends. The CDR3 has 14 amino acids. CDR3 protein: CASSLGHINTEAFF. The CDR3 region has the DNA TGTGCCAGCAGTCTTGGACACATCAACACTGAAGCTTTCTTT.

This clonotype was observed many times. This beta chain represents an off-target read in a library built for alpha chains; its size is of limited meaning. The V gene is TRBV11-2, the J gene TRBJ2-7; 8 bases map to TRBD1. V was pared by 10 bases and J by 5 bases, with 7 bases of the junction left unmatched. The CDR3 loop spans 12 amino acids. Germline assignment: CDR1 SGHAT and CDR2 FQNNGV. Written as DNA, the CDR3 is TGTGCCACCAAACGGACAGGGAACGAGCAGTACTTC. It codes for CATKRTGNEQYF. Supplemented by reference TRBV11-2 and TRBJ2-7, the full variable domain reads EAGVAQSPRYKIIEKRQSVAFWCNPISGHATLYWYQQILGQGPKLLIQFQNNGVVDDSQLPKDRFSAERLKGVDSTLKIQPAKLEDSAVYLCATKRTGNEQYFGPGTRLTVT.

This clonotype has at least ten counts. This beta chain is off target for a library built for alpha chains, so its abundance means little. The V call is TRBV28, the J call TRBJ1-5; a possible D gene is TRBD1 (6 bases). Germline assignment: CDR1 MDHEN and CDR2 SYDVKM. The CDR3 spans 18 residues. V was trimmed by 6 bases and J by 6 bases, leaving 27 bases between them. The CDR3, as DNA: TGTGCCAGCAGCCCAATAGGCGAAGGACAGCGAGATTTTCAGCCCCAGCATTTT. This encodes CASSPIGEGQRDFQPQHF.

This clonotype was seen at least ten times. Since it is a stray read in a library aimed at alpha chains, this beta chain has a size that is not meaningful. The rearrangement links TRBV4-1 to TRBJ2-1; a possible D gene is TRBD2 (6 bases). The V and J ends lost 0 bases and 2 bases respectively, with 11 bases between them. There are 16 residues in the CDR3. Germline V gene data show CDR1 as MGHRA and CDR2 as YSYEKL. This CDR3 reads CASSQESGSAYNEQFF. The CDR3 DNA reads TGCGCCAGCAGCCAAGAAAGCGGGTCCGCCTACAATGAGCAGTTCTTC.

In this sample, this clonotype turned up many times. Germline and junction disagree at one end, which may indicate a read error. This beta chain is a stray sequence in a library constructed for alpha chains; its clone size is not meaningful. The genes are TRBV10-3 and TRBJ1-2; D gene ambiguous. This CDR3 contains 12 residues. The germline V gene encodes CDR1 ENHRY and CDR2 SYGVKD. The CDR3 coding sequence is TGCGCCATCATGTCGGGGAGCTATGGCTACACCTTC. Its protein is CAIMSGSYGYTF.

This clonotype was seen repeatedly, ten times or more. Little can be read into the size of this beta chain, an off-target read in a library designed for alpha chains. The genes are TRBV7-9 and TRBJ2-2; 8 positions agree with TRBD1. Germline V gene data show CDR1 as SEHNR and CDR2 as FQNEAQ (reference sequence). CDR3 size: 16 residues. The V segment lost 2 bases and the J segment 2 bases; nucleotides outside the gene matches: 4. CDR3 sequence reads: CASSLFQGANTGELFF. The DNA of the CDR3 is TGTGCCAGCAGCTTATTCCAGGGGGCTAACACCGGGGAGCTGTTTTTT. The variable domain in full, completed from reference TRBV7-9 and TRBJ2-2, reads DTGVSQNPRHKITKRGQNVTFRCDPISEHNRLYWYRQTLGQGPEFLTYFQNEAQLEKSRLLSDRFSAERPKGSFSTLEIQRTEQGDSAMYLCASSLFQGANTGELFFGEGSRLTVL.

The sample holds many counts of this clonotype. For a library built for alpha chains, this beta chain is a stray read; little rests on its size. The gene calls are TRBV29-1 and TRBJ2-1; D is unclear. The CDR3 runs to 15 residues. The germline V and J ends were trimmed by 6 bases and 0 bases, with 15 bases remaining between them. CDR1 and CDR2 (germline): SQVTM, ANQGSEA. CDR3 sequence (DNA): TGCAGCGTCCCAGACCCTTCACGCTCCTACAATGAGCAGTTCTTC. Protein: CSVPDPSRSYNEQFF.

This clonotype showed up many times. This beta chain is an unintended read in a library built for alpha chains; its size means little. The chain has TRBV28 and TRBJ1-2; D is perhaps TRBD1 (5 bases). The CDR3 consists of 13 residues. Germline V lookup: CDR1 MDHEN, CDR2 SYDVKM. Trimming took off 5 bases at V and 2 bases at J, with 9 bases between the two ends. CDR3 coding DNA: TGTGCCAGCAGTGATGGGGCGAACTATGGCTACACCTTC. Protein sequence: CASSDGANYGYTF.

The table lists this clonotype with many counts. This beta chain appears as a stray read in a library generated for alpha chains; its size is not informative. The chain has TRBV7-8 and TRBJ2-7; no reliable D call. The CDR3 is 13 residues long. CDR1 is SGHVS, CDR2 FQNEAQ, per germline. V lost 3 bases and J lost 6, with 12 bases in between. The CDR3 bases are TGTGCCAGCAGCTTGTCCGGGCCTCGCGAGCAGTACTTC. Protein sequence: CASSLSGPREQYF.

The table lists this clonotype with many counts. In a library made to pick up alpha chains, this beta chain is a stray read with a size that means little. CDR3 DNA sequence: TGTGCCAGCTCGGCTACTAGCGGGAGCGACCATACGCAGTATTTT. Its protein product is CASSATSGSDHTQYF. The chain joins TRBV18 to TRBJ2-3; the match to TRBD2 covers 11 bases. Per germline, CDR1 KGHSH and CDR2 LQKENI. With V trimmed by 6 bases and J by 7 bases, 9 bases remained unmatched. The CDR3 has 15 amino acids.

This clonotype was seen at least ten times. Being off target in a library aimed at alpha chains, this beta chain has a size of little meaning. CDR3 loop: CASGTVASEQYF. DNA of the CDR3: TGTGCCAGCGGAACAGTGGCGTCCGAGCAGTACTTC. This sequence joins TRBV19 and TRBJ2-7; D ambiguous. This CDR3 spans 12 amino acids. V was clipped by 9 bases and J by 6 bases, with 15 bases between them. Germline lookup yields CDR1 LNHDA and CDR2 SQIVND (reference sequence).

This clonotype was detected many times. This beta chain turned up in a library designed for alpha chains; as an off-target read, its abundance says little. V is TRBV3-1 and J is TRBJ1-3, with 7 bases lining up with TRBD1. Unmatched junction bases numbered 9, after V lost 4 bases and J lost 0 bases. Germline lookup yields CDR1 LGHDT and CDR2 YNNKEL (reference sequence). This CDR3 spans 17 amino acids. In DNA, the CDR3 is TGTGCCAGCAGCCCGGCCGGGACAGTGAGCTCTGGAAACACCATATATTTT. Its protein product is CASSPAGTVSSGNTIYF. The full variable domain, rest sourced from reference TRBV3-1 and TRBJ1-3, is DTAVSQTPKYLVTQMGNDKSIKCEQNLGHDTMYWYKQDSKKFLKIMFSYNNKELIINETVPNRFSPKSPDKAHLNLHINSLELGDSAVYFCASSPAGTVSSGNTIYFGEGSWLTVV.

This clonotype was picked up many times. This beta chain slipped into a library made for alpha chains as a stray read, so its size is not meaningful. The chain is built from TRBV6-5 and TRBJ2-1; D gene uncertain. The CDR3 extends over 15 amino acids. Germline V gene data show CDR1 as MNHEY and CDR2 as SVGAGI. V was clipped by 0 bases and J by 2 bases, with 8 bases between them. The DNA for the CDR3 is TGTGCCAGCAGTTACTCGGGGTCTCCCTACAATGAGCAGTTCTTC. This gives the protein CASSYSGSPYNEQFF.

At least ten counts were recorded for this clonotype. This beta chain slipped into a library made for alpha chains as a stray read, so its size is not meaningful. The rearrangement joins TRBV11-3 to TRBJ1-5, with D perhaps TRBD1 (6 bases). The CDR3 runs to 13 residues. V lost 6 bases to trimming and J lost 6 bases, with 12 bases between them. From germline, CDR1 is SGHNT and CDR2 YENEEA. CDR3 sequence: CASSLEGGQPQHF. CDR3 DNA: TGTGCCAGCAGTCTAGAAGGGGGTCAGCCCCAGCATTTT.

This clonotype was observed at least ten times. This beta chain turned up in a library designed for alpha chains; as an off-target read, its abundance says little. The rearrangement uses TRBV18 and TRBJ1-1, with D perhaps TRBD1 (6 bases). Germline V lookup: CDR1 KGHSH, CDR2 LQKENI. Deletions cut 4 bases from V and 7 bases from J, with 13 bases between. The CDR3 sequence is 13 residues long. Here the CDR3 DNA reads TGTGCCAGCTCACGGGGATTGGACAGTGAAGCTTTCTTT. Translated: CASSRGLDSEAFF. The full variable domain, rest sourced from reference TRBV18 and TRBJ1-1, is NAGVMQNPRHLVRRRGQEARLRCSPMKGHSHVYWYRQLPEEGLKFMVYLQKENIIDESGMPKERFSAEFPKEGPSILRIQQVVRGDSAAYFCASSRGLDSEAFFGQGTRLTVV.